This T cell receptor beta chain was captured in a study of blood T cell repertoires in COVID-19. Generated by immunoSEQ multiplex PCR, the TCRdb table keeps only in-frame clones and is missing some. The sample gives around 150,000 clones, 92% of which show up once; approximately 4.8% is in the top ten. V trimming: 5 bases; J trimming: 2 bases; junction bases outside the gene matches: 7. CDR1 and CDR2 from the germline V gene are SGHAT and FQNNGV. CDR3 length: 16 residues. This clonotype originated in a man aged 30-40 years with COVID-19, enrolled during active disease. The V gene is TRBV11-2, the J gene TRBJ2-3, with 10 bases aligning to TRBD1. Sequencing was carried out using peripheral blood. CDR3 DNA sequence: TGTGCCAGCAGCCCCCGGGACAGGGGTGACACAGATACGCAGTATTTT. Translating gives CASSPRDRGDTDTQYF.